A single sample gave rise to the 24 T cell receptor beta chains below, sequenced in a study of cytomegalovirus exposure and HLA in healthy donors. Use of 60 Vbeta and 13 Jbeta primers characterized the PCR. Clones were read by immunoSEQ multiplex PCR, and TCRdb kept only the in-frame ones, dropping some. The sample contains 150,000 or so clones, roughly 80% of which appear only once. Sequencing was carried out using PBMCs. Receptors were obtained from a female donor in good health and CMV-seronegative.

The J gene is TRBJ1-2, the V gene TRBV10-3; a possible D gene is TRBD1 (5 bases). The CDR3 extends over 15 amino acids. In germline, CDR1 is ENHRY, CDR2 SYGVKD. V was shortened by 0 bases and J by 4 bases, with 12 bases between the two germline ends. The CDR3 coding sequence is TGTGCCATCAGTGAGTCGCAAAGGAGGGGCTATGGCTACACCTTC. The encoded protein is CAISESQRRGYGYTF.

CDR3 DNA: TGTGCCAGCTCATCACTTGGGACAGCGAACTATGGCTACACCTTC. This sequence encodes CASSSLGTANYGYTF. This rearrangement joins TRBV18 to TRBJ1-2, with 7 bases matching TRBD1. The germline gives CDR1 KGHSH, CDR2 LQKENI. V lost 5 bases to trimming and J lost 2 bases; unmatched junction nucleotides: 8. This CDR3 is 15 amino acids long.

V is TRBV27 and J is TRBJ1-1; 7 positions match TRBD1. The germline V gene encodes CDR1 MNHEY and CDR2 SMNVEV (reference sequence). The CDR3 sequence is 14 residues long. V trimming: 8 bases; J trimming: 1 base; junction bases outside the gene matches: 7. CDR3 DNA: TGTGCCAGCCGAATGGGACAGTCGAACACTGAAGCTTTCTTT. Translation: CASRMGQSNTEAFF.

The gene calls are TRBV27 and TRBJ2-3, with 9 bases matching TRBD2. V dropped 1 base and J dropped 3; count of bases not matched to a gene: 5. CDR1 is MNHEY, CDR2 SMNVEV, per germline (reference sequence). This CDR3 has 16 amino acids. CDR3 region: CASSLWGGRGTDTQYF. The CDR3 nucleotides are TGTGCCAGCAGTTTATGGGGCGGGAGGGGTACAGATACGCAGTATTTT.

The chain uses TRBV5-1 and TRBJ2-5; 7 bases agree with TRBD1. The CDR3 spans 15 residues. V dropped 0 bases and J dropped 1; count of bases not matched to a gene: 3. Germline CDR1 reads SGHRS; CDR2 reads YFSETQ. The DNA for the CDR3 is TGCGCCAGCAGCTTGGGGACAGGCCCCCAAGAGACCCAGTACTTC. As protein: CASSLGTGPQETQYF.

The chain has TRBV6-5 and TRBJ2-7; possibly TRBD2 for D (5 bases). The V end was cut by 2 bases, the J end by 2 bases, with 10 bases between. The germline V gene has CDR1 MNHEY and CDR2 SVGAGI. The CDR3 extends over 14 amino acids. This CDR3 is CASSYGLGAYEQYF. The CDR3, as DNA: TGTGCCAGCAGTTACGGACTTGGGGCCTACGAGCAGTACTTC.

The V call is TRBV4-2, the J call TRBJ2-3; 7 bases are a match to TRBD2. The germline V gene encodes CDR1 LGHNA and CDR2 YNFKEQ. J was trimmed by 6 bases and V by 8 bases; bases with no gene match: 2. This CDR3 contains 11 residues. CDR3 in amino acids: CASALADTQYF. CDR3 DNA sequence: TGTGCCAGCGCACTAGCGGATACGCAGTATTTT.

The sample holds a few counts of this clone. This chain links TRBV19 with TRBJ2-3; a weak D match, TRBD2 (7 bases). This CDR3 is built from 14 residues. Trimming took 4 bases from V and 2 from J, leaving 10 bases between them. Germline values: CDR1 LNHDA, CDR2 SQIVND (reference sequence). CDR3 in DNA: TGTGCCAGTAGTAGCGGGGGCTTCACAGATACGCAGTATTTT. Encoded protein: CASSSGGFTDTQYF. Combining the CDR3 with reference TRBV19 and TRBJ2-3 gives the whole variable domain DGGITQSPKYLFRKEGQNVTLSCEQNLNHDAMYWYRQDPGQGLRLIYYSQIVNDFQKGDIAEGYSVSREKKESFPLTVTSAQKNPTAFYLCASSSGGFTDTQYFGPGTRLTVL.

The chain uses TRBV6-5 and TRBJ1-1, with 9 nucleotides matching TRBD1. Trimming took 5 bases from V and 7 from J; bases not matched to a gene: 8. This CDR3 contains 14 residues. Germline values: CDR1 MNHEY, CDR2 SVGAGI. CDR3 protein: CASSPRDRAIEAFF. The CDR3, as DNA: TGTGCCAGCAGTCCTCGGGACAGGGCCATTGAAGCTTTCTTT.

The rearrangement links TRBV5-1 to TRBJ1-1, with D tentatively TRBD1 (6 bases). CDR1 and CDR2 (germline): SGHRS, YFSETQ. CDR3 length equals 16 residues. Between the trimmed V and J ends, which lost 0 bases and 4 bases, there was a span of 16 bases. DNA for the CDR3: TGCGCCAGCAGCTTGGACGCGACAGGCGGGCGCACTGAAGCTTTCTTT. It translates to CASSLDATGGRTEAFF.

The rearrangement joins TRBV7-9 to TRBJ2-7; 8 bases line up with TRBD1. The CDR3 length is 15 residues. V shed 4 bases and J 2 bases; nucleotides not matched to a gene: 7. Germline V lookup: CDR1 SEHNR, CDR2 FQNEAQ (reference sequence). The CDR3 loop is CASSSGQVGTYEQYF. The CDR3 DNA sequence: TGTGCCAGCAGCTCGGGACAGGTTGGGACCTACGAGCAGTACTTC.

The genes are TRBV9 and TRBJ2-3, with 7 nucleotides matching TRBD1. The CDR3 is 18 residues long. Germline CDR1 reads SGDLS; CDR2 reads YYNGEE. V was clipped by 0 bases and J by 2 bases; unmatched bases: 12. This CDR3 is CASSVGSAWDRSTDTQYF. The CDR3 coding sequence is TGTGCCAGCAGCGTAGGATCCGCGTGGGACAGATCCACAGATACGCAGTATTTT.

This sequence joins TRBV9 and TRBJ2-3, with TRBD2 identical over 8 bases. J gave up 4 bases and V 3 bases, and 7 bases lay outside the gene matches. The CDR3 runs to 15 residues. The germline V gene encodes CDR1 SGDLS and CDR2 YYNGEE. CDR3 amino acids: CASSAGGGFADTQYF. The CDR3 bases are TGTGCCAGCAGCGCCGGGGGGGGGTTCGCAGATACGCAGTATTTT.

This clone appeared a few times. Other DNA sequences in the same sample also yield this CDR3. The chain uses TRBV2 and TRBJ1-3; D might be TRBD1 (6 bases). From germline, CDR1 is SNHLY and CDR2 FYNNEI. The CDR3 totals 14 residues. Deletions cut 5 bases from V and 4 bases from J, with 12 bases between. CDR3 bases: TGTGCCAGCAGTTTACAGGGAAGCGGAAACACCATATATTTT. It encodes CASSLQGSGNTIYF.

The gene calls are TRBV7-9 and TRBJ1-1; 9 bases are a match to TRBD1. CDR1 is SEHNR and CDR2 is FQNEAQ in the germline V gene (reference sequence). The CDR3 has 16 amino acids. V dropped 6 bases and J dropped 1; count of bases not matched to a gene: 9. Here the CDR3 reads CASSHRGQGKNTEAFF. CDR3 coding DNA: TGTGCCAGCAGTCATCGGGGACAGGGAAAGAACACTGAAGCTTTCTTT.

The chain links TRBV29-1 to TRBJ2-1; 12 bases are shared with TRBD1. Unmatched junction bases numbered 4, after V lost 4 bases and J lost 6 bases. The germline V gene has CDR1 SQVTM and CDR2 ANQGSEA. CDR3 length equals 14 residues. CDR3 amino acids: CSVVRGQGANEQFF. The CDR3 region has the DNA TGCAGCGTTGTTAGGGGACAGGGGGCCAATGAGCAGTTCTTC.

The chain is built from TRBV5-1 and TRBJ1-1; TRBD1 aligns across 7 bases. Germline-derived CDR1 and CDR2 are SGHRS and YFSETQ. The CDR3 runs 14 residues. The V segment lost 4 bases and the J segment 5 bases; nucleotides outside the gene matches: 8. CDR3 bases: TGCGCCAGCAGCGCCCTCGACAGGGCTACTGAAGCTTTCTTT. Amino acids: CASSALDRATEAFF.

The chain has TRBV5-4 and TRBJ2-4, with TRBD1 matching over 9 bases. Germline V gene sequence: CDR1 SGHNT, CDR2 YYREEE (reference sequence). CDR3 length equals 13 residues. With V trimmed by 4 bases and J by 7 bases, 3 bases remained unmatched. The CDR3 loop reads CASSPGQGNIQYF. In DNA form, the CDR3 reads TGTGCCAGCAGCCCGGGACAGGGTAACATTCAGTACTTC.

CDR3 sequence: CASSSEGQTAFF. CDR3 bases: TGTGCCAGCAGCTCGGAGGGACAGACGGCTTTCTTT. The chain carries TRBV5-5 and TRBJ1-1; 7 nucleotides match TRBD1. CDR1 and CDR2 from the germline V gene are SGHKS and YYEKEE (reference sequence). This CDR3 region has 12 residues. V dropped 3 bases and J dropped 11; count of bases not matched to a gene: 7.

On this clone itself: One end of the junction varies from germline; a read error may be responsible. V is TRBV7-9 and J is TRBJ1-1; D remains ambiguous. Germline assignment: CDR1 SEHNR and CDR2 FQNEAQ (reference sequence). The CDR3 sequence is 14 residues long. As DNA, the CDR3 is TGTTCCAGCAGCCCCGCCGAGAGGGTCACTGAAGCTTTCTTT. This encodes CSSSPAERVTEAFF.

In DNA, the CDR3 is TGTGCCAGCAGCTTATCGAAGAGCGGGAGTCAGGAGACCCAGTACTTC. It translates to CASSLSKSGSQETQYF. The chain employs TRBV11-2 and TRBJ2-5; 8 nucleotides align to TRBD2. There are 16 residues in the CDR3. With V trimmed by 2 bases and J by 5 bases, 10 bases remained unmatched. Germline V CDR1 and CDR2: SGHAT, FQNNGV.

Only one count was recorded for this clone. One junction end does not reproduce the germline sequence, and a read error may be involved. CDR3 nucleotides: TGCAGTGCTGGACAGAGGGATTTT. Translating gives CSAGQRDF. The gene calls are TRBV20-1 and TRBJ1-5; TRBD1 might be the D (6 bases). CDR1 and CDR2 from the germline V gene are DFQATT and SNEGSKA (reference sequence). The CDR3 has 8 residues.

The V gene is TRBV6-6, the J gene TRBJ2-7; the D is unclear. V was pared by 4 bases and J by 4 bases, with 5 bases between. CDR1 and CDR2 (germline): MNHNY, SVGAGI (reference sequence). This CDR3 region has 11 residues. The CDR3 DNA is TGTGCCAGCAGTTCCGTGTACGAGCAGTACTTC. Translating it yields CASSSVYEQYF.

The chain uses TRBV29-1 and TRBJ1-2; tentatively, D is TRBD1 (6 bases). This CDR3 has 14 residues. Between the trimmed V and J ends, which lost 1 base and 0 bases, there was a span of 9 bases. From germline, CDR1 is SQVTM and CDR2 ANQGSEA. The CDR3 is CSVEGQASNYGYTF. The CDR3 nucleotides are TGCAGCGTTGAAGGACAGGCCTCTAACTATGGCTACACCTTC. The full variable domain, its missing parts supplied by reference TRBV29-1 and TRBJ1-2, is SAVISQKPSRDICQRGTSLTIQCQVDSQVTMMFWYRQQPGQSLTLIATANQGSEATYESGFVIDKFPISRPNLTFSTLTVSNMSPEDSSIYLCSVEGQASNYGYTFGSGTRLTVV.